The 22 T cell receptor beta chains reported below all come from one sample, sequenced in a study of T cells after yellow fever vaccination. TCRdb called the 5' RACE reads again in MiXCR, with one record for every CDR3 protein. The data contain a few hundred thousand distinct CDR3 sequences, around 6.7% of them singletons. Material: CD4+ T cells sorted from PBMCs, obtained on the day of the yellow fever booster vaccination. The receptors were sampled from a man aged 25 to 45 who received the YFV17D yellow fever vaccine.

This clonotype was counted at least ten times. The chain couples TRBV5-5 to TRBJ1-5; no clear D gene. Trimming took off 0 bases at V and 5 bases at J, with 9 bases between the two ends. The CDR3 is 14 amino acids. The germline V gene has CDR1 SGHKS and CDR2 YYEKEE (reference sequence). The CDR3 nucleotides read TGTGCCAGCAGCTTGGGGGCCAAAGATCAGCCCCAGCATTTT. Translated, it gives CASSLGAKDQPQHF.

There are many counts of this clonotype. The rearrangement uses TRBV29-1 and TRBJ2-1; 7 nucleotides agree with TRBD2. This CDR3 comprises 14 residues. J lost 7 bases, V lost 6 bases, and 12 bases had no gene match. The germline gives CDR1 SQVTM, CDR2 ANQGSEA. The CDR3, as DNA: TGCAGCGTGGGGCGGAGCGGGACCATAAATGAGCAGTTCTTC. Protein: CSVGRSGTINEQFF.

At least ten counts were recorded for this clonotype. This chain links TRBV12-3 or TRBV12-4 with TRBJ2-7, with a weak D call TRBD1 (5 bases). Between the trimmed V and J ends, which lost 3 bases and 2 bases, there was a span of 11 bases. CDR3 length equals 14 residues. The CDR3 DNA is TGTGCCAGCAGTTTTCAGGGCATGACCTACGAGCAGTACTTC. This gives the protein CASSFQGMTYEQYF.

This clonotype was seen many times. The chain joins TRBV11-1 to TRBJ2-7; weak D call: TRBD1 (5 bases). CDR1 and CDR2 from the germline V gene are SGHAT and FQDESV (reference sequence). The CDR3 contains 14 residues. Between the trimmed V and J ends, which lost 5 bases and 3 bases, there was a span of 14 bases. The CDR3 sequence is CASSPYTGHYEQYF. In DNA, the CDR3 is TGTGCCAGCAGCCCCTATACCGGACACTACGAGCAGTACTTC.

This clonotype was seen repeatedly, ten times or more. The V call is TRBV4-3, the J call TRBJ2-2; D is possibly TRBD2 (7 bases). The CDR3 loop spans 16 amino acids. V lost 0 bases, J lost 6 bases, and 14 bases lay in between. Looked up from germline, CDR1 is LGHNA and CDR2 is YSLEER. The CDR3 reads CASSQDRGALSGELFF. The CDR3, as DNA: TGCGCCAGCAGCCAAGATCGGGGGGCTCTCTCCGGGGAGCTGTTTTTT.

V usage is TRBV20-1 and J usage is TRBJ2-3; the D call may be TRBD1 or TRBD2 (5 bases each). The CDR3 loop spans 14 amino acids. Trimming took 6 bases from V and 5 from J, leaving 18 bases between them. The V gene's germline CDR1 is DFQATT and CDR2 SNEGSKA (reference sequence). CDR3 in amino acids: CSARDGEGGDTQYF. DNA for the CDR3: TGCAGTGCCCGGGACGGGGAAGGAGGAGATACGCAGTATTTT.

This clonotype has more than one count but fewer than ten. V is TRBV12-3 or TRBV12-4 and J is TRBJ2-5, with D unclear. Trimming removed 6 bases at V and 5 bases at J, with 19 bases between. The CDR3 sequence is 15 residues long. The CDR3 loop is CASRPNPPWAETQYF. The CDR3 DNA follows: TGTGCCAGCAGACCTAATCCTCCTTGGGCGGAGACCCAGTACTTC.

This clonotype occurred many times. This chain links TRBV5-1 with TRBJ2-4; maybe TRBD1 (5 bases). Trimming shortened V by 4 bases and J by 6 bases, and 17 bases separated the two germline ends. The CDR3 covers 15 residues. Germline V gene sequence: CDR1 SGHRS, CDR2 YFSETQ. The DNA of the CDR3 is TGCGCCAGCAGCATGACTCAGGGCAGTGGAAACATTCAGTACTTC. Residues: CASSMTQGSGNIQYF.

This clonotype was observed at least ten times. The chain joins TRBV7-2 to TRBJ1-2; D remains unclear. V lost 1 base and J 8 bases, leaving 8 bases between the germline ends. Germline V gene lookup returns CDR1 SGHTA and CDR2 FQGNSA. The CDR3 extends over 12 amino acids. CDR3 sequence: CASSLVGMGYTF. The CDR3 DNA reads TGTGCCAGCAGCTTAGTAGGGATGGGCTACACCTTC.

Many counts were recorded for this clonotype. The chain uses TRBV7-3 and TRBJ2-2, with TRBD2 matching over 9 bases. The J segment lost 0 bases and the V segment lost 5 bases, leaving 4 bases of the junction unmatched. This CDR3 is built from 16 residues. CDR1 and CDR2 (germline): SGHTA, FQGTGA. CDR3 sequence reads: CASSPLAGTNTGELFF. The CDR3 nucleotides read TGTGCCAGCAGCCCCCTAGCGGGAACGAACACCGGGGAGCTGTTTTTT.

This clonotype has a handful of counts. The chain has TRBV12-3 or TRBV12-4 and TRBJ1-2, with D unclear. The V gene lost 6 bases and the J gene lost 5 bases, with 16 bases spanning the gap. This CDR3 is 14 amino acids long. The CDR3 is CASRPEGIAYGYTF. The CDR3 DNA follows: TGTGCCAGCAGGCCCGAAGGTATAGCTTATGGCTACACCTTC.

The table lists this clonotype with a few counts. The rearrangement uses TRBV28 and TRBJ1-3, with D unresolved. CDR3 length: 15 residues. CDR1 and CDR2 (germline): MDHEN, SYDVKM. The V and J ends lost 6 bases and 4 bases respectively, with 16 bases between them. CDR3 loop: CASRPTVLRGNTIYF. CDR3 in DNA: TGTGCCAGCAGGCCCACAGTCCTCAGGGGAAACACCATATATTTT.

This clonotype was seen more than once but under ten times. The genes are TRBV5-1 and TRBJ2-5; a weak D match, TRBD1 (6 bases). CDR3 length: 13 amino acids. Trimming stripped 5 bases from V and 1 base from J, with 9 bases between. Germline values: CDR1 SGHRS, CDR2 YFSETQ. The CDR3 region is CASRTGPQETQYF. CDR3 sequence (DNA): TGCGCCAGCAGGACAGGCCCCCAAGAGACCCAGTACTTC. Complete variable domain (other parts from reference TRBV5-1 and TRBJ2-5): KAGVTQTPRYLIKTRGQQVTLSCSPISGHRSVSWYQQTPGQGLQFLFEYFSETQRNKGNFPGRFSGRQFSNSRSEMNVSTLELGDSALYLCASRTGPQETQYFGPGTRLLVL.

This clonotype has only a few counts. One end of the junction does not line up with germline, which may come from a read error. The chain couples TRBV7-8 to TRBJ2-7; no clear D. The CDR3 is made up of 13 amino acids. Germline CDR1 SGHVS, CDR2 FQNEAQ. CDR3 loop: CASSLVASYEQYF. The DNA for the CDR3 is TGTGCCAGCAGTTTAGTCGCCTCCTACGAGCAGTACTTC.

This clonotype has a count of ten or more. This chain joins TRBV13 and TRBJ2-7; possibly TRBD2 for D (6 bases). Germline assignment: CDR1 PRHDT and CDR2 FYEKMQ (reference sequence). The V end lost 6 bases, the J end lost 3 bases, and 15 bases lay between the germline ends. CDR3 length: 14 amino acids. The CDR3 region is CASRRGGSFYEQYF. In nucleotides, the CDR3 is TGTGCCAGCAGGCGTGGAGGGAGTTTCTACGAGCAGTACTTC.

This clonotype was observed a few times. CDR3 region: CASSELRLAGANEQFF. The DNA for the CDR3 is TGTGCCAGCAGCGAATTACGGCTAGCGGGAGCAAATGAGCAGTTCTTC. The chain uses TRBV2 and TRBJ2-1; 10 positions match TRBD2. Germline lookup yields CDR1 SNHLY and CDR2 FYNNEI. CDR3 length: 16 residues. V lost 6 bases and J lost 7; bases outside the gene matches: 12.

The V call is TRBV6-1, the J call TRBJ2-3; weak D call: TRBD2 (6 bases). The CDR3 loop spans 12 amino acids. The germline V gene has CDR1 MNHNS and CDR2 SASEGT. V gave up 2 bases and J gave up 15 bases, with 15 bases separating them. The CDR3 is CASSEQAGPLYF. As DNA, the CDR3 is TGTGCCAGCAGTGAACAAGCGGGTCCCCTCTATTTT.

This clonotype was detected ten times or more. The chain joins TRBV21-1 to TRBJ2-5; the table calls TRBD2, which could not be checked here. TRBV21-1 counts as a pseudogene. This CDR3 is built from 17 residues. The CDR3 sequence is CASRTSVLLVLMETQYF. The CDR3 DNA follows: TGTGCCAGCAGAACGTCCGTCCTACTAGTTCTTATGGAGACCCAGTACTTC.

This clonotype was counted only a few times. The chain couples TRBV6-1 to TRBJ1-6; no clear D. The CDR3 runs 12 residues. V shed 1 base and J shed 9 bases, with 4 bases lying between them. From germline, CDR1 is MNHNS and CDR2 SASEGT. Here the CDR3 reads CASSEDLSPLHF. The CDR3 nucleotides are TGTGCCAGCAGTGAAGATCTTTCACCCCTCCACTTT.

This rearrangement joins TRBV7-8 to TRBJ2-1, with TRBD2 as a possible D gene (7 bases). V was trimmed by 4 bases and J by 10 bases, leaving 14 bases between them. The germline gives CDR1 SGHVS, CDR2 FQNEAQ. The CDR3 has 13 residues. CDR3: CASSSFEGGEQFF. CDR3 DNA: TGTGCCAGCAGCTCCTTCGAGGGGGGGGAGCAGTTCTTC.

This clonotype was observed a few times. V usage is TRBV5-5 and J usage is TRBJ1-1, with D unresolved. Germline lookup yields CDR1 SGHKS and CDR2 YYEKEE (reference sequence). The CDR3 runs 14 residues. V gave up 1 base and J gave up 2 bases, with 9 bases separating them. CDR3 in DNA: TGTGCCAGCAGCTTGTCATCAGCCAACACTGAAGCTTTCTTT. Its protein product is CASSLSSANTEAFF. The complete variable domain, with remaining parts taken from reference TRBV5-5 and TRBJ1-1, reads DAGVTQSPTHLIKTRGQQVTLRCSPISGHKSVSWYQQVLGQGPQFIFQYYEKEERGRGNFPDRFSARQFPNYSSELNVNALLLGDSALYLCASSLSSANTEAFFGQGTRLTVV.

There are many counts of this clonotype. The chain couples TRBV4-2 to TRBJ2-1; either TRBD1 or TRBD2 may supply D (5 bases each). The V and J ends lost 1 base and 7 bases respectively, with 14 bases between them. This CDR3 is 15 amino acids long. Germline CDR1 is LGHNA and CDR2 is YNFKEQ. The CDR3 nucleotides are TGTGCCAGCAGCCAAGCCCAAGACTGGGGGAATGAGCAGTTCTTC. This translates into CASSQAQDWGNEQFF.